The 19 T cell receptor beta chains below come from one sample, sequenced in a study of blood T cell repertoires in COVID-19. This table comes from immunoSEQ multiplex PCR, and its TCRdb copy is limited to in-frame clones, with some not included. The sample holds roughly 160,000 clones; around 80% are singletons and the top ten take roughly 19%. Sequencing used PBMCs or T cells enriched from blood (not recorded which). These receptors all stem from a woman aged 65 to 85 in a cohort exposed to, infected with or recovered from COVID-19 (not recorded which).

The CDR3 DNA sequence: TGTGCCAGCAGCGTGGACAGCCCCTATGGCTACACCTTC. This gives the protein CASSVDSPYGYTF. The rearrangement links TRBV9 to TRBJ1-2, with a weak D call TRBD1 (6 bases). Looked up from germline, CDR1 is SGDLS and CDR2 is YYNGEE. Trimming pared 2 bases from V and 4 bases from J, leaving 9 bases between. The CDR3 is made up of 13 amino acids. Full variable domain (remainder filled in from reference TRBV9 and TRBJ1-2): DSGVTQTPKHLITATGQRVTLRCSPRSGDLSVYWYQQSLDQGLQFLIQYYNGEERAKGNILERFSAQQFPDLHSELNLSSLELGDSALYFCASSVDSPYGYTFGSGTRLTVV.

This clone was seen repeatedly, ten times or more. J is TRBJ2-1 and V is TRBV10-3; the match to TRBD2 covers 14 bases. This CDR3 region has 17 residues. The J segment lost 0 bases and the V segment lost 5 bases, leaving 3 bases of the junction unmatched. In germline, CDR1 is ENHRY, CDR2 SYGVKD. The CDR3 DNA sequence: TGTGCCATCAGTCCAGGGACTAGCGGGAGCTCCTACAATGAGCAGTTCTTC. It encodes CAISPGTSGSSYNEQFF.

V gene TRBV5-1 combines with J gene TRBJ1-4; D perhaps matches TRBD1 (6 bases). V lost 2 bases, J lost 8 bases, and 13 bases lay in between. The germline V gene has CDR1 SGHRS and CDR2 YFSETQ. CDR3 length equals 14 residues. The CDR3 region has the DNA TGCGCCAGCAGCTTAACAGGGAGCTTGGAAAAACTGTTTTTT. Translated: CASSLTGSLEKLFF.

The chain recombines TRBV5-1 with TRBJ2-3, with 11 bases identical to TRBD2. Trimming took 7 bases from V and 4 from J; bases not matched to a gene: 5. The CDR3 is 14 amino acids. Germline V lookup: CDR1 SGHRS, CDR2 YFSETQ. The CDR3 DNA is TGCGCCAGCGCCACTAGCGGGAGCTCAGATACGCAGTATTTT. Translation: CASATSGSSDTQYF. Filled out from reference TRBV5-1 and TRBJ2-3, the complete variable domain reads KAGVTQTPRYLIKTRGQQVTLSCSPISGHRSVSWYQQTPGQGLQFLFEYFSETQRNKGNFPGRFSGRQFSNSRSEMNVSTLELGDSALYLCASATSGSSDTQYFGPGTRLTVL.

The chain is built from TRBV14 and TRBJ1-1; D is uncertain. Germline CDR1 reads SGHDN; CDR2 reads FVKESK. The V end was cut by 2 bases, the J end by 5 bases, with 9 bases between. The CDR3 is made up of 13 amino acids. The CDR3 region has the DNA TGTGCCAGCAGCCAATTACTATTGACTGAAGCTTTCTTT. It yields the protein CASSQLLLTEAFF.

This rearrangement joins TRBV19 to TRBJ1-5; no clear D gene. The CDR3 sequence is 14 residues long. Trimming removed 7 bases at V and 0 bases at J, with 10 bases between. Germline lookup yields CDR1 LNHDA and CDR2 SQIVND (reference sequence). Here the CDR3 DNA reads TGTGCCAGTATGGAGGGCTATAGCAATCAGCCCCAGCATTTT. Protein: CASMEGYSNQPQHF.

This chain connects TRBV3-1 (or the pseudogene TRBV3-2) to TRBJ1-3; D is undetermined. CDR1 LGHDT and CDR2 YNNKEL come from the germline V gene (reference sequence). Trimming cost V 1 base and J 0 bases, with 7 bases left between them. CDR3 length equals 15 residues. CDR3 in amino acids: CASSQAQISGNTIYF. Written as DNA, the CDR3 is TGTGCCAGCAGCCAAGCCCAGATCTCTGGAAACACCATATATTTT.

J is TRBJ1-1 and V is TRBV10-3; a possible D gene is TRBD1 (6 bases). The V gene's germline CDR1 is ENHRY and CDR2 SYGVKD. There are 13 residues in the CDR3. Trimming shortened V by 7 bases and J by 5 bases, and 14 bases separated the two germline ends. The CDR3 region has the DNA TGTGCCATCACCCGGGACATTCAGACTGAAGCTTTCTTT. Translating it yields CAITRDIQTEAFF.

This clone occurred a few times. CDR3 nucleotides: TGTGCCAGCAGTTTGAGGCCTAGCGGGAGGGGGTACGAGCAGTACTTC. It specifies CASSLRPSGRGYEQYF. This sequence joins TRBV28 and TRBJ2-7, with 12 nucleotides matching TRBD2. CDR3 size: 16 residues. V was pared by 3 bases and J by 4 bases, with 7 bases of the junction left unmatched. CDR1 and CDR2 from the germline V gene are MDHEN and SYDVKM. The variable domain in full, completed from reference TRBV28 and TRBJ2-7, reads DVKVTQSSRYLVKRTGEKVFLECVQDMDHENMFWYRQDPGLGLRLIYFSYDVKMKEKGDIPEGYSVSREKKERFSLILESASTNQTSMYLCASSLRPSGRGYEQYFGPGTRLTVT.

The count of this clone is one. This chain joins TRBV5-1 and TRBJ1-1; D gene uncertain. With 4 bases removed from V and 0 bases from J, the gap between germline ends came to 16 bases. Germline V gene data show CDR1 as SGHRS and CDR2 as YFSETQ. This CDR3 is 16 amino acids long. CDR3 coding DNA: TGCGCCAGCAGCCAACCTCCTGGAGCCTTGAACACTGAAGCTTTCTTT. It translates to CASSQPPGALNTEAFF.

In its sample, this clone was seen a few times. The chain carries TRBV4-1 and TRBJ1-5; 8 bases fit TRBD1. CDR3 length: 17 residues. Germline V lookup: CDR1 MGHRA, CDR2 YSYEKL. J gave up 3 bases and V 4 bases, and 11 bases lay outside the gene matches. CDR3 nucleotides: TGCGCCAGCAGCCCTCGACCTGGACAGGGACACAATCAGCCCCAGCATTTT. Translated, it gives CASSPRPGQGHNQPQHF.

This clone turned up a few times. The V call is TRBV18, the J call TRBJ1-1; 9 bases match TRBD1. V lost 4 bases and J lost 2; bases outside the gene matches: 11. The CDR3 totals 17 residues. Germline V gene sequence: CDR1 KGHSH, CDR2 LQKENI. The DNA for the CDR3 is TGTGCCAGCTCACAACAATTCCCGGGACAGGGTAACACTGAAGCTTTCTTT. Translating it yields CASSQQFPGQGNTEAFF.

This chain uses TRBV18 with TRBJ1-1; TRBD1 matches at 9 bases. V lost 6 bases, J lost 4 bases, and 12 bases stayed unmatched. CDR3 size: 16 residues. The V gene's germline CDR1 is KGHSH and CDR2 LQKENI. This CDR3 is CASSAGTGRLGTEAFF. The CDR3 nucleotides read TGTGCCAGCTCTGCCGGGACAGGGAGGCTGGGCACTGAAGCTTTCTTT.

The rearrangement joins TRBV6-5 to TRBJ2-1; D uncertain. Germline V gene data show CDR1 as MNHEY and CDR2 as SVGAGI. The length of the CDR3 is 12 residues. Trimming took off 4 bases at V and 6 bases at J, with 7 bases between the two ends. The CDR3 region has the DNA TGTGCCAGCAGTTCTCGAGCCAATGAGCAGTTCTTC. Its protein product is CASSSRANEQFF.

V usage is TRBV28 and J usage is TRBJ1-4, with 7 positions matching TRBD1. Germline CDR1 MDHEN, CDR2 SYDVKM. The CDR3 has 13 amino acids. Germline trimming cut 6 bases from V and 5 bases from J; bases unmatched to any gene: 3. For the CDR3, the DNA is TGTGCCAGCAGCCTGGGACAGAATGAAAAACTGTTTTTT. This codes for CASSLGQNEKLFF. Supplemented by reference TRBV28 and TRBJ1-4, the full variable domain reads DVKVTQSSRYLVKRTGEKVFLECVQDMDHENMFWYRQDPGLGLRLIYFSYDVKMKEKGDIPEGYSVSREKKERFSLILESASTNQTSMYLCASSLGQNEKLFFGSGTQLSVL.

The CDR3 DNA reads as TGCGCCAGCAGTAGGGACCCGGGAGGCTACAATGAGCAGTTCTTC. This encodes CASSRDPGGYNEQFF. This chain connects TRBV5-1 to TRBJ2-1; 7 positions agree with TRBD2. Germline V gene data show CDR1 as SGHRS and CDR2 as YFSETQ. V was clipped by 5 bases and J by 3 bases; unmatched bases: 8. CDR3 length: 15 amino acids.

The chain employs TRBV5-5 and TRBJ2-7, with 8 bases aligning to TRBD1. CDR3 length equals 15 residues. V lost 4 bases, J lost 5 bases, and 11 bases stayed unmatched. Germline V CDR1 and CDR2: SGHKS, YYEKEE (reference sequence). CDR3 sequence (DNA): TGTGCCAGCAGCCAATACGACAGGGGTGTCGACGAGCAGTACTTC. This translates into CASSQYDRGVDEQYF.

This clone appeared a single time. The chain is built from TRBV2 and TRBJ2-5; D is perhaps TRBD1 (6 bases). Per germline, CDR1 SNHLY and CDR2 FYNNEI. Trimming cost V 5 bases and J 5 bases, with 15 bases left between them. This CDR3 has 14 amino acids. The CDR3 sequence is CASSPQGVGETQYF. The CDR3 region has the DNA TGTGCCAGCAGTCCACAGGGTGTAGGGGAGACCCAGTACTTC.

This chain links TRBV5-1 with TRBJ2-7; D is perhaps TRBD1 (5 bases). The CDR3 loop spans 15 amino acids. The V end lost 1 base, the J end lost 0 bases, and 11 bases lay between the germline ends. Germline lookup yields CDR1 SGHRS and CDR2 YFSETQ. The CDR3 nucleotides are TGCGCCAGCAGCTTGCGCCCGACAGCCTCCTACGAGCAGTACTTC. This sequence encodes CASSLRPTASYEQYF.